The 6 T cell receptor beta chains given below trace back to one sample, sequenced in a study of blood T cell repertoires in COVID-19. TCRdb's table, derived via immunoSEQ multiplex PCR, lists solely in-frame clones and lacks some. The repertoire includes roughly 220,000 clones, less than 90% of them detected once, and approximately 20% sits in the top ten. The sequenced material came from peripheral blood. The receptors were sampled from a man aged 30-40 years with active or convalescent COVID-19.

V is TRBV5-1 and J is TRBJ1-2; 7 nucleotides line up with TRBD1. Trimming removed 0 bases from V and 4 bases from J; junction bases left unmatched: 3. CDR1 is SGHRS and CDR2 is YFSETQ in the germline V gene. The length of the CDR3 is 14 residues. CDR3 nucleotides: TGCGCCAGCAGCTTGGGGGGACAGATCTATGGCTACACCTTC. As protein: CASSLGGQIYGYTF.

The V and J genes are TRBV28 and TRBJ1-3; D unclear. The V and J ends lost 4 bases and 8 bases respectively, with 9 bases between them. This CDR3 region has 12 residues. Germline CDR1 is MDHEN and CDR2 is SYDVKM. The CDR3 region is CASSSYRDTIYF. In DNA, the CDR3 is TGTGCCAGCAGTTCCTACAGAGACACCATATATTTT. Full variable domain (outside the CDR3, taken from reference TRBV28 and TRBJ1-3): DVKVTQSSRYLVKRTGEKVFLECVQDMDHENMFWYRQDPGLGLRLIYFSYDVKMKEKGDIPEGYSVSREKKERFSLILESASTNQTSMYLCASSSYRDTIYFGEGSWLTVV.

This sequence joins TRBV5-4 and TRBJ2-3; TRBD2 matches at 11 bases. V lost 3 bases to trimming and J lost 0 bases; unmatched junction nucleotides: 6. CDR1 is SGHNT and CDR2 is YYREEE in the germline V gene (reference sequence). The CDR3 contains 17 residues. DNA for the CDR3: TGTGCCAGCAGCTCCGGGACTAGCGGAGCGAGCACAGATACGCAGTATTTT. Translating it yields CASSSGTSGASTDTQYF.

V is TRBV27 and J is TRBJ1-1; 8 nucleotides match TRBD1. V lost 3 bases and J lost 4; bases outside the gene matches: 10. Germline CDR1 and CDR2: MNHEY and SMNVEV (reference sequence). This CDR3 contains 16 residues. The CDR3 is CASSFSARGLGTEAFF. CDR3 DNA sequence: TGTGCCAGCAGTTTCTCCGCCAGGGGGCTCGGCACTGAAGCTTTCTTT.

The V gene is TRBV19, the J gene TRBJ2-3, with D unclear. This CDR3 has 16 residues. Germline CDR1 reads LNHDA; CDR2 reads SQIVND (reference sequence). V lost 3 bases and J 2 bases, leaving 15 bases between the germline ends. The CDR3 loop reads CASSITTTTPTDTQYF. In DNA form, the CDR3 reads TGTGCCAGTAGTATCACTACTACGACCCCCACAGATACGCAGTATTTT.

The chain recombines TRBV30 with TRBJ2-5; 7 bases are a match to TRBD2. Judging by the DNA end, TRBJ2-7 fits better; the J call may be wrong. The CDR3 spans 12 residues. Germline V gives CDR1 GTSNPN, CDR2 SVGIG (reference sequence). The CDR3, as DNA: TGTGCCTGGACTAGCGGTACCTACGAGCAGTACTTC. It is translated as CAWTSGTYEQYF.